These T cell receptor beta chains were read from a single sample in a study of blood T cell repertoires in COVID-19. Using immunoSEQ multiplex PCR, the repertoire was profiled, and TCRdb retains in-frame clones only, with some absent. The table lists about 37,000 clones, about 80% of them singletons. The material sequenced was peripheral blood. All receptors derive from a woman in her seventies with acute or convalescent COVID-19. The CDR3 runs from the conserved cysteine through the conserved F or W. D genes are given only for firm matches. Clone size appears in some rows only: once, few, many, or a class for an expanded clone.

len: 12; abundance: few; d_gene: NA; v_gene: TRBV2; j_gene: TRBJ2-7; CDR3aa: CASREDAYEQYF; CDR3nt: TGTGCCAGCAGGGAGGATGCCTACGAGCAGTACTTC
len: 15; abundance: NA; d_gene: NA; v_gene: TRBV5-8; j_gene: TRBJ2-5; CDR3aa: CASGQRGLSGETQYF; CDR3nt: TGTGCCAGCGGTCAGCGCGGTTTAAGTGGAGAGACCCAGTACTTC
len: 14; abundance: NA; d_gene: TRBD2; v_gene: TRBV7-9; j_gene: TRBJ2-7; CDR3aa: CASSLRAGEGEQYF; CDR3nt: TGTGCCAGCAGCTTACGGGCGGGAGAGGGCGAGCAGTACTTC
len: 14; abundance: once; d_gene: TRBD2; v_gene: TRBV13; j_gene: TRBJ2-7; CDR3aa: CASRRLAGDYEQYF; CDR3nt: TGTGCCAGCAGACGACTAGCGGGAGACTACGAGCAGTACTTC
len: 15; abundance: NA; d_gene: TRBD1; v_gene: TRBV27; j_gene: TRBJ1-4; CDR3aa: CASRGTVATNEKLFF; CDR3nt: TGTGCCAGCAGAGGGACAGTTGCAACTAATGAAAAACTGTTTTTT
len: 17; abundance: NA; d_gene: TRBD1; v_gene: TRBV24-1; j_gene: TRBJ2-7; CDR3aa: CATSDFSSRQGAGFQYF; CDR3nt: TGTGCCACCAGTGATTTCAGTTCCAGACAGGGGGCCGGGTTTCAGTACTTC
len: 11; abundance: NA; d_gene: NA; v_gene: TRBV5-8; j_gene: TRBJ1-5; CDR3aa: CASSALQPQHF; CDR3nt: TGTGCCAGCAGTGCACTCCAGCCCCAGCATTTT
len: 13; abundance: NA; d_gene: NA; v_gene: TRBV9; j_gene: TRBJ1-3; CDR3aa: CASSVAQGNTIYF; CDR3nt: TGTGCCAGCAGCGTAGCCCAGGGAAACACCATATATTTT
len: 12; abundance: NA; d_gene: NA; v_gene: TRBV28; j_gene: TRBJ1-1; CDR3aa: CASRVGSTEAFF; CDR3nt: TGTGCCAGCAGGGTCGGTTCCACTGAAGCTTTCTTT
len: 14; abundance: once; d_gene: NA; v_gene: TRBV3-1/TRBV3-2; j_gene: TRBJ1-1; CDR3aa: CASSQETPNTEAFF; CDR3nt: TGTGCCAGCAGCCAAGAAACTCCGAACACTGAAGCTTTCTTT
len: 13; abundance: few; d_gene: TRBD1; v_gene: TRBV7-9; j_gene: TRBJ2-5; CDR3aa: CASSLGQGLTQYF; CDR3nt: TGTGCCAGCAGCTTAGGACAGGGGCTGACCCAGTACTTC
len: 13; abundance: once; d_gene: NA; v_gene: TRBV2; j_gene: TRBJ1-2; CDR3aa: CASSDPHNYGYTF; CDR3nt: TGTGCCAGCAGTGATCCACATAACTATGGCTACACCTTC
len: 15; abundance: NA; d_gene: NA; v_gene: TRBV7-9; j_gene: TRBJ2-3; CDR3aa: CASRPLAGGTDTQYF; CDR3nt: TGTGCCAGCAGGCCTCTTGCTGGAGGCACAGATACGCAGTATTTT
len: 14; abundance: NA; d_gene: NA; v_gene: TRBV9; j_gene: TRBJ1-1; CDR3aa: CASSVQALNTEAFF; CDR3nt: TGTGCCAGCAGCGTTCAGGCGCTGAACACTGAAGCTTTCTTT
len: 13; abundance: NA; d_gene: NA; v_gene: TRBV19; j_gene: TRBJ1-1; CDR3aa: CASSIGGGTEAFF; CDR3nt: TGTGCCAGTAGTATCGGAGGAGGCACTGAAGCTTTCTTT
len: 14; abundance: NA; d_gene: TRBD1; v_gene: TRBV25-1; j_gene: TRBJ2-1; CDR3aa: CASQRQGAFDEQFF; CDR3nt: TGTGCCAGCCAAAGACAGGGGGCTTTCGATGAGCAGTTCTTC
len: 14; abundance: few; d_gene: NA; v_gene: TRBV5-1; j_gene: TRBJ1-1; CDR3aa: CASSSRRGATEAFF; CDR3nt: TGCGCCAGCAGCTCACGACGGGGAGCCACTGAAGCTTTCTTT
len: 15; abundance: NA; d_gene: TRBD2; v_gene: TRBV5-1; j_gene: TRBJ2-5; CDR3aa: CASSLALAGEETQYF; CDR3nt: TGCGCCAGCAGCTTGGCACTAGCGGGGGAAGAGACCCAGTACTTC
len: 14; abundance: NA; d_gene: NA; v_gene: TRBV6-2/TRBV6-3; j_gene: TRBJ2-2; CDR3aa: CASSYSLSNGELFF; CDR3nt: TGTGCCAGCAGTTACTCTCTATCAAACGGGGAGCTGTTTTTT
len: 14; abundance: few; d_gene: TRBD1; v_gene: TRBV7-9; j_gene: TRBJ1-6; CDR3aa: CASSPGQINSPLHF; CDR3nt: TGTGCCAGCAGCCCGGGACAGATTAATTCACCCCTCCACTTT
len: 15; abundance: NA; d_gene: NA; v_gene: TRBV27; j_gene: TRBJ2-1; CDR3aa: CASSLLGRDYNEQFF; CDR3nt: TGTGCCAGCAGTTTACTTGGGAGAGACTACAATGAGCAGTTCTTC
len: 16; abundance: once; d_gene: TRBD1; v_gene: TRBV28; j_gene: TRBJ2-4; CDR3aa: CASSLGTGLAKNIQYF; CDR3nt: TGTGCCAGCAGCCTAGGGACAGGACTAGCCAAAAACATTCAGTACTTC
len: 14; abundance: NA; d_gene: TRBD2; v_gene: TRBV18; j_gene: TRBJ2-3; CDR3aa: CASSPTSGTDTQYF; CDR3nt: TGTGCCAGCTCACCGACTAGCGGCACAGATACGCAGTATTTT
len: 12; abundance: NA; d_gene: TRBD1; v_gene: TRBV20-1; j_gene: TRBJ2-7; CDR3aa: CSASGQDYEQYF; CDR3nt: TGCAGTGCTAGTGGACAGGACTACGAGCAGTACTTC
len: 15; abundance: NA; d_gene: NA; v_gene: TRBV6-5; j_gene: TRBJ2-3; CDR3aa: CASSYGGRSTDTQYF; CDR3nt: TGTGCCAGCAGTTACGGGGGCCGTAGCACAGATACGCAGTATTTT
len: 15; abundance: NA; d_gene: TRBD2; v_gene: TRBV19; j_gene: TRBJ2-2; CDR3aa: CASSIPIAGLGELFF; CDR3nt: TGTGCCAGTAGTATCCCTATAGCGGGACTCGGGGAGCTGTTTTTT
len: 14; abundance: NA; d_gene: TRBD2; v_gene: TRBV10-3; j_gene: TRBJ2-1; CDR3aa: CAIASLAGGNEQFF; CDR3nt: TGTGCCATTGCCTCTCTAGCGGGCGGGAATGAGCAGTTCTTC
len: 13; abundance: NA; d_gene: TRBD2; v_gene: TRBV5-1; j_gene: TRBJ2-5; CDR3aa: CASSQGLVETQYF; CDR3nt: TGCGCCAGCAGCCAGGGACTAGTTGAGACCCAGTACTTC
len: 18; abundance: NA; d_gene: NA; v_gene: TRBV5-1; j_gene: TRBJ2-2; CDR3aa: CASSLAEGDLFRIGELFF; CDR3nt: TGCGCCAGCAGCTTGGCCGAGGGTGACTTGTTCCGAATTGGGGAGCTGTTTTTT
len: 18; abundance: once; d_gene: TRBD2; v_gene: TRBV19; j_gene: TRBJ2-7; CDR3aa: CASSRIHHLAGVSYEQYF; CDR3nt: TGTGCCAGTAGTAGGATCCATCACCTAGCGGGGGTCTCCTACGAGCAGTACTTC
len: 15; abundance: few; d_gene: NA; v_gene: TRBV4-2; j_gene: TRBJ2-1; CDR3aa: CASSAMRVSYNEQFF; CDR3nt: TGTGCCAGCAGCGCAATGCGGGTCTCCTACAATGAGCAGTTCTTC
len: 16; abundance: NA; d_gene: TRBD2; v_gene: TRBV6-5; j_gene: TRBJ2-7; CDR3aa: CASSYAATSGGYEQYF; CDR3nt: TGTGCCAGCAGTTACGCTGCGACTAGCGGGGGCTACGAGCAGTACTTC
len: 15; abundance: once; d_gene: TRBD2; v_gene: TRBV5-4; j_gene: TRBJ2-1; CDR3aa: CASTKGLAAYNEQFF; CDR3nt: TGTGCCAGCACCAAGGGACTAGCGGCATACAATGAGCAGTTCTTC
len: 13; abundance: NA; d_gene: NA; v_gene: TRBV19; j_gene: TRBJ2-2; CDR3aa: CASSIPGSGELFF; CDR3nt: TGTGCCAGTAGTATTCCAGGGTCCGGGGAGCTGTTTTTT
len: 15; abundance: NA; d_gene: NA; v_gene: TRBV7-8; j_gene: TRBJ1-2; CDR3aa: CASSLALIGGDGYTF; CDR3nt: TGTGCCAGCAGCTTAGCACTCATAGGAGGGGACGGCTACACCTTC
len: 13; abundance: once; d_gene: NA; v_gene: TRBV19; j_gene: TRBJ1-6; CDR3aa: CASSRERNSPLHF; CDR3nt: TGTGCCAGTAGTAGGGAGAGAAATTCACCCCTCCACTTT
len: 13; abundance: NA; d_gene: NA; v_gene: TRBV2; j_gene: TRBJ2-3; CDR3aa: CASSGENTDTQYF; CDR3nt: TGTGCCAGCAGCGGAGAGAACACAGATACGCAGTATTTT
len: 13; abundance: NA; d_gene: TRBD1; v_gene: TRBV5-6; j_gene: TRBJ1-1; CDR3aa: CASSQQGYTEAFF; CDR3nt: TGTGCCAGCAGCCAACAGGGGTACACTGAAGCTTTCTTT
len: 13; abundance: NA; d_gene: NA; v_gene: TRBV6-5; j_gene: TRBJ1-6; CDR3aa: CASSYGRNSPLHF; CDR3nt: TGTGCCAGCAGTTACGGTCGGAATTCACCCCTCCACTTT
len: 15; abundance: once; d_gene: NA; v_gene: TRBV19; j_gene: TRBJ1-6; CDR3aa: CASSITKAGNSPLHF; CDR3nt: TGTGCCAGTAGTATCACAAAGGCGGGTAATTCACCCCTCCACTTT
len: 14; abundance: NA; d_gene: NA; v_gene: TRBV6-5; j_gene: TRBJ2-7; CDR3aa: CASSKQGSSYEQYF; CDR3nt: TGTGCCAGCAGTAAACAGGGTTCTTCCTACGAGCAGTACTTC
len: 14; abundance: NA; d_gene: NA; v_gene: TRBV5-5; j_gene: TRBJ2-7; CDR3aa: CASSLSTPSYEQYF; CDR3nt: TGTGCCAGCAGCTTGTCCACTCCCTCCTACGAGCAGTACTTC
len: 18; abundance: NA; d_gene: TRBD1; v_gene: TRBV5-4; j_gene: TRBJ1-3; CDR3aa: CASSRRGQGSLSGNTIYF; CDR3nt: TGTGCCAGCAGCCGCCGCGGACAGGGGAGCCTCTCTGGAAACACCATATATTTT
len: 15; abundance: NA; d_gene: TRBD1; v_gene: TRBV5-1; j_gene: TRBJ1-1; CDR3aa: CASRSMSGGAPEAFF; CDR3nt: TGCGCCAGCAGGTCGATGTCAGGGGGCGCCCCTGAAGCTTTCTTT
len: 15; abundance: NA; d_gene: TRBD1; v_gene: TRBV29-1; j_gene: TRBJ2-7; CDR3aa: CSVAGQGERTYEQYF; CDR3nt: TGCAGCGTTGCTGGACAGGGTGAACGGACCTACGAGCAGTACTTC
len: 11; abundance: NA; d_gene: NA; v_gene: TRBV20-1; j_gene: TRBJ1-4; CDR3aa: CSARNSEKLFF; CDR3nt: TGCAGTGCTAGAAACAGTGAAAAACTGTTTTTT
len: 16; abundance: NA; d_gene: TRBD1; v_gene: TRBV18; j_gene: TRBJ2-3; CDR3aa: CASSPPGTGRGDTQYF; CDR3nt: TGTGCCAGCTCACCACCCGGGACAGGGAGGGGAGATACGCAGTATTTT
len: 15; abundance: NA; d_gene: TRBD1; v_gene: TRBV6-2/TRBV6-3; j_gene: TRBJ2-7; CDR3aa: CASSRDSGASYEQYF; CDR3nt: TGTGCCAGCAGTAGGGACAGTGGGGCCTCCTACGAGCAGTACTTC